Listed below are T cell receptor beta chains from one sample, sequenced in a study of T cells in Graves' hyperthyroidism and ophthalmopathy. TCRdb itself ran the multiplex PCR reads through MiXCR, one entry per CDR3 protein. Here the sample spans 250,000 to 300,000 distinct CDR3 sequences, 13% being singletons. The sample comprised blood. Receptor source: a woman in her thirties with Graves' hyperthyroidism that later progressed to Graves' ophthalmopathy. The CDR3 runs from the conserved cysteine through the conserved F or W. The D gene is left open where the match is weak. The size field is filled for only some rows; it gives once, few, many or a size class.

>TRBV7-2|many|-|15|TRBJ2-1
TGTGCCAGCAGCTTCTCCGCGAGCTCCTACAATGAGCAGTTCTTC
CASSFSASSYNEQFF
>TRBV27|many|TRBD2|14|TRBJ2-1
TGTGCCAGCAGCTCACTAGCGGTCGGCAATGAGCAGTTCTTC
CASSSLAVGNEQFF
>TRBV20-1|many|TRBD1|16|TRBJ2-5
TGCAGTGCTAGAGCTGAATGGGGACAGAACCAAGAGACCCAGTACTTC
CSARAEWGQNQETQYF
>TRBV6-1|many|TRBD2|16|TRBJ2-1
TGTGCCAGCAGTTTTGGGACTAGCGGGGCCTACAATGAGCAGTTCTTC
CASSFGTSGAYNEQFF
>TRBV20-1|-|-|14|TRBJ2-1
TGCAGTGCTAGAGACGCGGTGAACTACAATGAGCAGTTCTTC
CSARDAVNYNEQFF
>TRBV11-2|many|-|16|TRBJ1-1
TGTGCCAGCAGCTTAGGGGGGGGTAGGAAGAACACTGAAGCTTTCTTT
CASSLGGGRKNTEAFF
>TRBV2|many|TRBD1|14|TRBJ2-2
TGTGCCAGCAGTGGGGGACAGGTGGCCGGGGAGCTGTTTTTT
CASSGGQVAGELFF
>TRBV6-2/TRBV6-3|few|-|12|TRBJ2-7
TGTGCCAGCACCGAGGGGGGGTACGAGCAGTACTTC
CASTEGGYEQYF
>TRBV15|few|TRBD2|17|TRBJ2-3
TGTGCCACCAGCAGTCCCCGGGGACTAGCGGGCACAGATACGCAGTATTTT
CATSSPRGLAGTDTQYF
>TRBV5-1|-|-|16|TRBJ2-3
TGCGCCAGCAGACGAGATGGACTCTCAGGGGCGGATACGCAGTATTTT
CASRRDGLSGADTQYF
>TRBV5-4|-|-|14|TRBJ1-1
TGTGCCAGCAGCTTTGGAAGAGGTCTCACTGAAGCTTTCTTT
CASSFGRGLTEAFF
>TRBV6-2/TRBV6-3|few|-|14|TRBJ1-2
TGTGCCAGCAGCCAGGGAGGTGGTAACTATGGCTACACCTTC
CASSQGGGNYGYTF
>TRBV6-2/TRBV6-3|many|-|14|TRBJ1-4
TGTGCCAGCGCTTGGTCCTCAACTAATGAAAAACTGTTTTTT
CASAWSSTNEKLFF
>TRBV7-2|-|TRBD2|15|TRBJ2-1
TGTGCCAGCAGCCGGTTAGCGGGGAGGGGCAATGAGCAGTTCTTC
CASSRLAGRGNEQFF
>TRBV24-1|many|TRBD1|15|TRBJ1-5
TGTGCCACCAGTGATTCAGGGGGAGGTGAGCAGCCCCAGCATTTT
CATSDSGGGEQPQHF
>TRBV28|many|TRBD2|16|TRBJ2-5
TGTGCCACCAGAACACTCGAGTTTAGCGGGAGTGGTCCCCAGTACTTC
CATRTLEFSGSGPQYF
>TRBV12-3/TRBV12-4|many|-|16|TRBJ2-1
TGTGCCAGCTCGGACACCCTCCGCGGGGGCGATAATGAGCAGTTCTTC
CASSDTLRGGDNEQFF
>TRBV20-1|many|-|12|TRBJ1-2
TGCAGTGCTACCGACAGACTGTATGGCTACACCTTC
CSATDRLYGYTF
>TRBV29-1|few|-|14|TRBJ2-1
TGCAGCGTTGTTTATGCCCAGACCTACAATGAGCAGTTCTTC
CSVVYAQTYNEQFF
>TRBV5-1|many|-|14|TRBJ1-4
TGCGCCAGCACACCGGACTCCACTAATGAAAAACTGTTTTTT
CASTPDSTNEKLFF
>TRBV19|few|TRBD2|16|TRBJ2-1
TGTGCCAGTAGTATGTATTCTGGGGAGGGATACAATGAGCAGTTCTTC
CASSMYSGEGYNEQFF
>TRBV7-2|many|-|13|TRBJ2-7
TGTGCCAGCAGGCACCACGGTAACTACGAGCAGTACTTC
CASRHHGNYEQYF
>TRBV12-3/TRBV12-4|many|TRBD2|15|TRBJ2-1
TGTGCCAGCAGTGGCACGGGGGGAGCCTACAATGAGCAGTTCTTC
CASSGTGGAYNEQFF
>TRBV11-2|many|-|15|TRBJ1-4
TGTGCCAGCAGCTTACCCCCCGGGGCTAATGAAAAACTGTTTTTT
CASSLPPGANEKLFF
>TRBV19|-|TRBD2|14|TRBJ2-1
TGTGCCAGTAGTCCCTTAGCGGGAGTGAGTGAGCAGTTCTTC
CASSPLAGVSEQFF
>TRBV11-2|many|TRBD2|17|TRBJ2-3
TGTGCCAGCAGCCTCGGACTAGCGGGAGGGAGCACAGATACGCAGTATTTT
CASSLGLAGGSTDTQYF
>TRBV7-2|once|-|16|TRBJ2-3
TGCGCCAGCAACTCCCAGCGGACAGCGGGCACAGATACGCAGTATTTT
CASNSQRTAGTDTQYF
>TRBV3-1|many|TRBD2|17|TRBJ2-3
TGTGCCAGCAGCCAAGACGCTAGCGGGACCGTCTCAGATACGCAGTATTTT
CASSQDASGTVSDTQYF
>TRBV24-1|-|-|12|TRBJ2-5
TGTGCCACCAGTGACGACGGAGAGACCCAGTACTTC
CATSDDGETQYF
>TRBV28|-|-|13|TRBJ1-2
TGTGCCAGCAGTTTATGGTTCACCTATGGCTACACCTTC
CASSLWFTYGYTF
>TRBV6-5|-|TRBD1|15|TRBJ1-1
TGTGCCAGCAGTTACCTCGGGACAGGGGTCACTGAAGCTTTCTTT
CASSYLGTGVTEAFF
>TRBV4-1|few|TRBD1|16|TRBJ1-1
TGCGCCAGCAGCCACTGGACAGGGGGCTCGAGCACTGAAGCTTTCTTT
CASSHWTGGSSTEAFF
>TRBV18|many|TRBD2|14|TRBJ2-1
TGTGCCAGCTCACCACCAAGCGGGGGTGATGAGCAGTTCTTC
CASSPPSGGDEQFF
>TRBV27|-|-|13|TRBJ1-5
TGTGCCAGCAGTTTAGGGGCCAATCAGCCCCAGCATTTT
CASSLGANQPQHF
>TRBV6-2/TRBV6-3|many|-|10|TRBJ1-6
TGTGCCAGCAGGGGATCACCCCTCCACTTT
CASRGSPLHF
>TRBV7-2|many|-|11|TRBJ2-7
TGTGCCAGCAGCTGGGACTACGAGCAGTACTTC
CASSWDYEQYF
>TRBV7-8|many|TRBD2|15|TRBJ2-5
TGTGCCAGCAGCCCCGTAGCGGGAGATAGAGAGACCCAGTACTTC
CASSPVAGDRETQYF
>TRBV20-1|few|TRBD1|15|TRBJ1-6
TGCAGTGCAATGTCCGGGACAGGTTTGCCTTCACCCCTCCACTTT
CSAMSGTGLPSPLHF
>TRBV19|-|-|14|TRBJ2-3
TGTGCCAGTAGTATAGTTGCGAAGGAAGATACGCAGTATTTT
CASSIVAKEDTQYF
>TRBV28|many|TRBD1|14|TRBJ1-2
TGTGCCAGCAGTCCCGGGACAGTAAAGGATGGCTACACCTTC
CASSPGTVKDGYTF
>TRBV9|few|-|14|TRBJ1-3
TGTGCCAGCAGCACAGGGACGTTTGGAAACACCATATATTTT
CASSTGTFGNTIYF
>TRBV10-3|many|-|14|TRBJ2-1
TGTGCCATCAGTGTGGGGGTGCGTGTCAATGAGCAGTTCTTC
CAISVGVRVNEQFF
>TRBV7-9|-|TRBD1|15|TRBJ2-3
TGTGCCAGCAGCTTTTTTCAGGGGGTTTCAGATACGCAGTATTTT
CASSFFQGVSDTQYF
>TRBV5-1|few|-|16|TRBJ2-7
TGCGCCAGCAGCGTGGTAGGAGCAGGTGGTGCCTACGAGCAGTACTTC
CASSVVGAGGAYEQYF
>TRBV7-2|many|-|16|TRBJ2-3
TGTGCCAGCAGCTTGGGGGGAAAAACCTCCACAGATACGCAGTATTTT
CASSLGGKTSTDTQYF
>TRBV6-2/TRBV6-3|many|-|15|TRBJ2-1
TGTGCCAGCAGTTACTCGGAGACGTCCTACAATGAGCAGTTCTTC
CASSYSETSYNEQFF
>TRBV11-2|-|TRBD2|15|TRBJ2-5
TGTGCCAGCAGCAGACTAGCGTTTGGGGGGGAGACCCAGTACTTC
CASSRLAFGGETQYF
>TRBV6-2/TRBV6-3|many|-|16|TRBJ1-1
TGTGCCAGCAGTACTCTTCGGAGTTTGTTGAACACTGAAGCTTTCTTT
CASSTLRSLLNTEAFF
>TRBV20-1|many|TRBD2|14|TRBJ2-7
TGCAGTGCTAGGACTAGCGGGAGGAGCTACGAGCAGTACTTC
CSARTSGRSYEQYF
>TRBV27|many|-|15|TRBJ2-1
TGTGCCAGCAGTTGGTCATGGGGCCCCTACAATGAGCAGTTCTTC
CASSWSWGPYNEQFF
>TRBV6-9|-|-|14|TRBJ2-2
TGTGCCAGCAGTTTTAACGCGAACACCGGGGAGCTGTTTTTT
CASSFNANTGELFF